This TCR beta chain was documented in a study of Ad26.COV2.S vaccination and SARS-CoV-2 variants. Study-level points and caveats: Higher spike-specific TCR breadth was found in vaccine recipients than in placebo recipients.

The CDR3 extends over 21 amino acids. V lost 6 bases and J lost 0; bases outside the gene matches: 20. In germline, CDR1 is LNHDA, CDR2 SQIVND (reference sequence). As for this clone: No antigen is known for it.

The assay was immunoSEQ multiplex PCR, and TCRdb's table has in-frame clones only and misses some. The table shows around 370,000 clones, with approximately 84% occurring only once. This sample's treatment: some 20 received Ad26.COV2.S at low or high dose, single or two shots; several received placebo; per-sample allocation not given. Sample collection was performed on day 63 after the first vaccine or placebo injection. The genes are TRBV19 and TRBJ1-6; 7 bases line up with TRBD1. The TCR sequence derives from a person aged 18 to 65 who received the Ad26.COV2.S COVID-19 vaccine or a placebo. The specimen comprised peripheral blood, sampled in a trial of Ad26.COV2.S vaccine versus placebo. The CDR3 nucleotides read TGTGCCAGTAGACACGTAAGGAAACGGGACAGAACAAGCTCCTATAATTCACCCCTCCACTTT. Amino acid sequence: CASRHVRKRDRTSSYNSPLHF.